There are a few counts of the clone carrying this TCR beta chain. Its antigen remains unknown. CDR1 is LNHDA and CDR2 is SQIVND in the germline V gene (reference sequence). The CDR3 consists of 15 residues. V shed 5 bases and J shed 0 bases, with 11 bases lying between them. A library of TCRbeta sequences, prepared with unique molecular identifiers, was generated. TCRdb redid the calling of the PCR reads with MiXCR, one entry per CDR3 protein. Among a few hundred thousand distinct CDR3 sequences listed, around 15% were seen once. This sample was taken from a study of T-cell reconstitution after alpha-beta-depleted transplantation in children. Study results and caveats: Surviving recipient T cells and thymic progenitors underlay high day-60 TCRbeta diversity in some patients. Several hundred graft clones that had expanded were reportedly the source of alpha-beta T cells about two months after transplant.

The chain employs TRBV19 and TRBJ2-1; D is undetermined. The receptor comes from a boy less than two years old who had a stem cell transplant for Wiskott-Aldrich syndrome, so the T cells may come from the graft donor. The material was PBMCs, mostly from graft donor cells, obtained 360 days after TCRalphabeta/CD19-depleted stem cell transplant. The CDR3 reads CASSPILSSYNEQFF. The CDR3 DNA sequence: TGTGCCAGTAGTCCGATCCTGAGCTCCTACAATGAGCAGTTCTTC. The full variable domain, rest sourced from reference TRBV19 and TRBJ2-1, is DGGITQSPKYLFRKEGQNVTLSCEQNLNHDAMYWYRQDPGQGLRLIYYSQIVNDFQKGDIAEGYSVSREKKESFPLTVTSAQKNPTAFYLCASSPILSSYNEQFFGPGTRLTVL.